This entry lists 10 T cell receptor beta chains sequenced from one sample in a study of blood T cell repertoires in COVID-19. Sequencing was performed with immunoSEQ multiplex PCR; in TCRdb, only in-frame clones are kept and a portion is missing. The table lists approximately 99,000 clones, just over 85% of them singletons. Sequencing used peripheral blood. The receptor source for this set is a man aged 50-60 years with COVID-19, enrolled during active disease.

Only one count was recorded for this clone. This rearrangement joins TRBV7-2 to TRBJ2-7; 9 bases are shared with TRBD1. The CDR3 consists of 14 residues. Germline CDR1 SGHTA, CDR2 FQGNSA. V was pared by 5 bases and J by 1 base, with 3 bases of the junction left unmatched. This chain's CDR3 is CASSATGGSYEQYF. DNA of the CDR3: TGTGCCAGCAGCGCGACAGGGGGATCCTACGAGCAGTACTTC.

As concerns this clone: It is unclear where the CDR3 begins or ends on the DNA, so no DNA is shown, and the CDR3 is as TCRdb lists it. The CDR3 here is CASRVNFGTGTYF. The V gene is TRBV2, the J gene TRBJ2-4; the D call in the table, TRBD1, was not verified against the DNA. The CDR3 length equals 13 residues, ends included. Germline-derived CDR1 and CDR2 are SNHLY and FYNNEI.

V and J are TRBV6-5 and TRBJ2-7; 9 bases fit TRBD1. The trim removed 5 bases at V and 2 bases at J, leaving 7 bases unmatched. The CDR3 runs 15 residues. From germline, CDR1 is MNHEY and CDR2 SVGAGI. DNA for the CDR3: TGTGCCAGCAGTCTAGGACAGGGGCCTACCTACGAGCAGTACTTC. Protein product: CASSLGQGPTYEQYF.

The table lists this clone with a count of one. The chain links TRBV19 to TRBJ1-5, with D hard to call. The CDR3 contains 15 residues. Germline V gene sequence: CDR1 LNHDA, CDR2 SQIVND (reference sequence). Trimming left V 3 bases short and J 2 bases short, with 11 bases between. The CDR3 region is CASSIARFGNQPQHF. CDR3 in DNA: TGTGCCAGTAGTATTGCCAGGTTCGGCAATCAGCCCCAGCATTTT.

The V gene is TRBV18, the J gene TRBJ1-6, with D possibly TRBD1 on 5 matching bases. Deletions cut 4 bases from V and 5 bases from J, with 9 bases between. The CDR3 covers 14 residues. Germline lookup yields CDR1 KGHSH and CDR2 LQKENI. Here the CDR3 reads CASSQTENNSPLHF. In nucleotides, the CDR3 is TGTGCCAGCTCACAGACAGAGAATAATTCACCCCTCCACTTT.

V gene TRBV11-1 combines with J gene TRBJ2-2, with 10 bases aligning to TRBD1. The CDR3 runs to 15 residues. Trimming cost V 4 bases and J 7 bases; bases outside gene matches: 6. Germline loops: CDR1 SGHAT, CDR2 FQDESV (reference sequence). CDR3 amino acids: CASSSRDRGSGELFF. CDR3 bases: TGTGCCAGCAGCTCTAGGGACAGGGGTAGCGGGGAGCTGTTTTTT.

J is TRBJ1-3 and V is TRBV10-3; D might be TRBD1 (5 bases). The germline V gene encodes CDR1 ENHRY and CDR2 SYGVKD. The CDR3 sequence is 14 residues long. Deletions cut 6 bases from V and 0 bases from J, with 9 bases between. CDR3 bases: TGTGCCATCAGGGGGGGAAGCTCTGGAAACACCATATATTTT. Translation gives CAIRGGSSGNTIYF.

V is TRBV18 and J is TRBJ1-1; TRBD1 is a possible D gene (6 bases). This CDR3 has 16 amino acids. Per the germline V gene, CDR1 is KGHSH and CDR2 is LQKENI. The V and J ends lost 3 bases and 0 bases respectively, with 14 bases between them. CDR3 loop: CASSPLDGQMNTEAFF. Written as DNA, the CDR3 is TGTGCCAGCTCACCCCTAGACGGACAGATGAACACTGAAGCTTTCTTT.

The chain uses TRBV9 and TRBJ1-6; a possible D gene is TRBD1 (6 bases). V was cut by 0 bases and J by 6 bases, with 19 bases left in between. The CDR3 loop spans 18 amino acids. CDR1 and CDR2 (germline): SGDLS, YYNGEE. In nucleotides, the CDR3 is TGTGCCAGCAGCGTAGTAGGGGGGGAGGGTGCAGGTAATTCACCCCTCCACTTT. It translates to CASSVVGGEGAGNSPLHF. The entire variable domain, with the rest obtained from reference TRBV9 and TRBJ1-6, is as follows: DSGVTQTPKHLITATGQRVTLRCSPRSGDLSVYWYQQSLDQGLQFLIQYYNGEERAKGNILERFSAQQFPDLHSELNLSSLELGDSALYFCASSVVGGEGAGNSPLHFGNGTRLTVT.

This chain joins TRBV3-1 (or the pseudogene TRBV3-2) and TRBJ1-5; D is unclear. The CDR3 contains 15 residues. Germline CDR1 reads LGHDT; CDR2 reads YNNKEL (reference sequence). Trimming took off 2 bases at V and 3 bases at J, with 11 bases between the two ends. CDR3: CASSQSSGYNQPQHF. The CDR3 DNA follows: TGTGCCAGCAGCCAATCATCCGGTTACAATCAGCCCCAGCATTTT.